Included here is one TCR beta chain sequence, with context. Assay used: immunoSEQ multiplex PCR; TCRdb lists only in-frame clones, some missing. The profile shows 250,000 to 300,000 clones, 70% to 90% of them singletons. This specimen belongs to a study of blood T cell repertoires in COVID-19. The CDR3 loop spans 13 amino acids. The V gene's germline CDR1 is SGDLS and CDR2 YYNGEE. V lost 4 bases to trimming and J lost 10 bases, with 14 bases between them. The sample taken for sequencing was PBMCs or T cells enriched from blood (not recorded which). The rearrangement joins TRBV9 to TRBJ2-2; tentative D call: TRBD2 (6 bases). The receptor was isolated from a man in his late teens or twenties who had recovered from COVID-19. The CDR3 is CASSPSGSEELFF. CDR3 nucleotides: TGTGCCAGCAGCCCGAGCGGGTCCGAGGAGCTGTTTTTT.